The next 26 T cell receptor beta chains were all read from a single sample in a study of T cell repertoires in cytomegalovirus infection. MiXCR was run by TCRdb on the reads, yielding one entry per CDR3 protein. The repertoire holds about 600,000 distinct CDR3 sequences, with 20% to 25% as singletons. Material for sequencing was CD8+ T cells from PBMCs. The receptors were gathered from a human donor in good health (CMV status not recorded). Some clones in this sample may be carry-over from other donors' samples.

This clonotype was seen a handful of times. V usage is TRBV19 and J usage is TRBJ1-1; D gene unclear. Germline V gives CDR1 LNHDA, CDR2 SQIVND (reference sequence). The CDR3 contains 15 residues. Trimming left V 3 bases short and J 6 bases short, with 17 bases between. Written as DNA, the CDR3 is TGTGCCAGTAGTATCGGCCCAGCAACCTGGGCTGAAGCTTTCTTT. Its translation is CASSIGPATWAEAFF.

This CDR3 is CASSQDSVVGNTIYF. CDR3 sequence (DNA): TGCGCCAGCAGCCAAGATTCAGTCGTTGGAAACACCATATATTTT. The chain is built from TRBV4-3 and TRBJ1-3, with D uncertain. V lost 0 bases to trimming and J lost 3 bases, with 9 bases between them. This CDR3 region has 15 residues. Germline CDR1 and CDR2: LGHNA and YSLEER.

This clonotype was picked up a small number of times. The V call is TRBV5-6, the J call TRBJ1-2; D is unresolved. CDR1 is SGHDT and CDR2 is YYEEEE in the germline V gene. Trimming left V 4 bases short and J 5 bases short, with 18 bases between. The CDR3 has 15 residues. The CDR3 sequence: CASSDQDFPFYGYTF. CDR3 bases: TGTGCCAGCAGCGATCAGGACTTCCCTTTTTATGGCTACACCTTC.

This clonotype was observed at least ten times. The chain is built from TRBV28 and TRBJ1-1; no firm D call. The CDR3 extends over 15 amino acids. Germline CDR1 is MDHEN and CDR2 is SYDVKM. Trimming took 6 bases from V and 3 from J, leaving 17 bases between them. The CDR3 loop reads CASRSRPILHTEAFF. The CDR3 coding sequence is TGTGCCAGCAGGTCAAGACCCATACTGCACACTGAAGCTTTCTTT. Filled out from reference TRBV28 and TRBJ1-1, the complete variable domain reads DVKVTQSSRYLVKRTGEKVFLECVQDMDHENMFWYRQDPGLGLRLIYFSYDVKMKEKGDIPEGYSVSREKKERFSLILESASTNQTSMYLCASRSRPILHTEAFFGQGTRLTVV.

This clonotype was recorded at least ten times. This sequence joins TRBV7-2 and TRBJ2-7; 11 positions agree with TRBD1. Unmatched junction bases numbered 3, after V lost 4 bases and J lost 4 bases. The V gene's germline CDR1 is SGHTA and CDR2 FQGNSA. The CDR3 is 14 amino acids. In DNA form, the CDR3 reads TGTGCCAGCAGCTCCTGGGACAGGGGGTACGAGCAGTACGTC. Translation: CASSSWDRGYEQYV.

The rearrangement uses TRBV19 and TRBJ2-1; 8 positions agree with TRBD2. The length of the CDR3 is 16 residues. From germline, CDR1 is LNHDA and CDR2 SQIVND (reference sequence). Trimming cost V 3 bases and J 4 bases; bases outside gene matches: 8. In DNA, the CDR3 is TGTGCCAGTAGTATCGGCGCGGGGGGCTTTTACAATGAGCAGTTCTTC. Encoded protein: CASSIGAGGFYNEQFF.

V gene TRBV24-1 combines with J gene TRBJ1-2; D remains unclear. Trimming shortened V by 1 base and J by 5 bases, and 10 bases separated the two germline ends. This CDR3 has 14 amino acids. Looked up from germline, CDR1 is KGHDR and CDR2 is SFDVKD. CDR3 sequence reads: CATSDLSTDYGYTF. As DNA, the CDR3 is TGTGCCACCAGTGATTTATCGACCGATTATGGCTACACCTTC.

CDR3 sequence reads: CASSATGAPGAGELFF. The CDR3 DNA reads TGTGCCAGCTCGGCGACGGGGGCCCCCGGTGCCGGGGAGCTGTTTTTT. The chain links TRBV18 to TRBJ2-2, with D perhaps given as TRBD1 or TRBD2 (6 bases each). Germline-derived CDR1 and CDR2 are KGHSH and LQKENI. With 6 bases removed from V and 6 bases from J, the gap between germline ends came to 20 bases. There are 16 residues in the CDR3.

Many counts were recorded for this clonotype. This CDR3 is CASVTSGLANTGELFF. Here the CDR3 DNA reads TGTGCCAGCGTAACTAGCGGGCTTGCGAACACCGGGGAGCTGTTTTTT. The chain is built from TRBV7-8 and TRBJ2-2, with TRBD2 matching 9 bases. From germline, CDR1 is SGHVS and CDR2 FQNEAQ. V lost 8 bases, J lost 0 bases, and 7 bases stayed unmatched. The CDR3 consists of 16 residues.

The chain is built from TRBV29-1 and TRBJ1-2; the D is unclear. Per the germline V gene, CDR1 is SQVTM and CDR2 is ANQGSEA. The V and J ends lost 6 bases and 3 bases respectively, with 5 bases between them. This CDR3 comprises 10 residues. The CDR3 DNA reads TGCAGCGTCCTTCACTATGGCTACACCTTC. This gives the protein CSVLHYGYTF.

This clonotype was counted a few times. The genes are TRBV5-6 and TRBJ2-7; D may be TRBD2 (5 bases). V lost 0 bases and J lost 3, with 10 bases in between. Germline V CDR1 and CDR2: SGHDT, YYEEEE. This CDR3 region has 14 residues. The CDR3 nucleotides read TGTGCCAGCAGCTTGGCGGGGTTTCTCTACGAGCAGTACTTC. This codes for CASSLAGFLYEQYF.

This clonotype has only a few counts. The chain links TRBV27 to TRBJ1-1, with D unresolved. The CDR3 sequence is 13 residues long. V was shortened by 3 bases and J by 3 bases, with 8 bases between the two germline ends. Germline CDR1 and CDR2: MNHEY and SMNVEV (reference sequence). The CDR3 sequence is CASSFGSHTEAFF. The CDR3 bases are TGTGCCAGCAGTTTCGGGTCCCACACTGAAGCTTTCTTT.

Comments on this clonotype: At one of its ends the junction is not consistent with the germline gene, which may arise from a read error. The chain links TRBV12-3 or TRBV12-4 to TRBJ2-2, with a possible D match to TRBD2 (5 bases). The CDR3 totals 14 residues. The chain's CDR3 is CASSLGVNTGELYF. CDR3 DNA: TGTGCCAGCAGTTTAGGGGTAAACACCGGGGAGCTGTATTTT.

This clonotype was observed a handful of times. The CDR3 DNA reads TGTGCCAGCAAAAGCAGGGGTCCGGAGACCCAGTACTTC. This gives the protein CASKSRGPETQYF. The chain links TRBV28 to TRBJ2-5; D perhaps matches TRBD1 (6 bases). The CDR3 length is 13 residues. Germline V CDR1 and CDR2: MDHEN, SYDVKM. V lost 7 bases to trimming and J lost 5 bases, with 14 bases between them.

CDR3 DNA: TGCAGTGTAGACCTGCTTCAAGAGACCCAGTACTTC. The encoded protein is CSVDLLQETQYF. The chain carries TRBV20-1 and TRBJ2-5; D gene ambiguous. Germline lookup yields CDR1 DFQATT and CDR2 SNEGSKA (reference sequence). Trimming removed 7 bases at V and 2 bases at J, with 11 bases between. This CDR3 contains 12 residues.

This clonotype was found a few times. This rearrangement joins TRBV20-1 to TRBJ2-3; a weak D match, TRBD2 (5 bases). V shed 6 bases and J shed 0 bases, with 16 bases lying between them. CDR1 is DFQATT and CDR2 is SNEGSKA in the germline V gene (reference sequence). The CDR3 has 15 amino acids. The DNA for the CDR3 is TGCAGTGCCGAACCCCCTACGGGGAGCACAGATACGCAGTATTTT. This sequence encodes CSAEPPTGSTDTQYF.

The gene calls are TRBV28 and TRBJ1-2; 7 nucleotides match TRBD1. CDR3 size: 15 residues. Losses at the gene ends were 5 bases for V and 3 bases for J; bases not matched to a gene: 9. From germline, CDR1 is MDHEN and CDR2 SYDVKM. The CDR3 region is CASSPQGEIDYGYTF. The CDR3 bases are TGTGCCAGCAGTCCTCAGGGGGAAATAGACTATGGCTACACCTTC.

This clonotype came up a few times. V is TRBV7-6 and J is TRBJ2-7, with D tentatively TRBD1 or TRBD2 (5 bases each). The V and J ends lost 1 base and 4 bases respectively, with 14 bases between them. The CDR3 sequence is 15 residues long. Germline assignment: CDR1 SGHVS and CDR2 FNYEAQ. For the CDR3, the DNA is TGTGCCAGCAGCTTAGACCGGGATGGGGGATACGAGCAGTACTTC. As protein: CASSLDRDGGYEQYF.

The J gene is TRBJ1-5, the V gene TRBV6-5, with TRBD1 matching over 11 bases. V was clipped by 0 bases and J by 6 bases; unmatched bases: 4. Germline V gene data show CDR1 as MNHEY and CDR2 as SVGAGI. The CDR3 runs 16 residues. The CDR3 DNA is TGTGCCAGCAGTTACTCCGGGACAGGGGGAGGTCAGCCCCAGCATTTT. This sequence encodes CASSYSGTGGGQPQHF.

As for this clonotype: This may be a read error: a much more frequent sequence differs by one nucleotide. CDR3 DNA sequence: TGTGCCAGCAGCTCCGGGGACATTAATTCACCCCTCCACTTT. Amino acids: CASSSGDINSPLHF. The genes are TRBV7-2 and TRBJ1-6; tentative D call: TRBD1 (6 bases). With 4 bases removed from V and 6 bases from J, the gap between germline ends came to 10 bases. This CDR3 is built from 14 residues. Germline assignment: CDR1 SGHTA and CDR2 FQGNSA.

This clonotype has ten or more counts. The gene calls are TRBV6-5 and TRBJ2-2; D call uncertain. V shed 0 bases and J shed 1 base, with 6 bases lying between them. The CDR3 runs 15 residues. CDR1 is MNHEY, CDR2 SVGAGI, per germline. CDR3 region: CASSYSPENTGELFF. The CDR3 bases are TGTGCCAGCAGTTACTCGCCAGAGAACACCGGGGAGCTGTTTTTT.

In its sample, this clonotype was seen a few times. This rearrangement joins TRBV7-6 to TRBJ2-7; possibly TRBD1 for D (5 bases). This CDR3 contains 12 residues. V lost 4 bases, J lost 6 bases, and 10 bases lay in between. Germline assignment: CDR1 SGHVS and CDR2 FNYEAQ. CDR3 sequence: CASSSSRVEQYF. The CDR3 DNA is TGTGCCAGCAGCTCCTCCAGGGTCGAGCAGTACTTC.

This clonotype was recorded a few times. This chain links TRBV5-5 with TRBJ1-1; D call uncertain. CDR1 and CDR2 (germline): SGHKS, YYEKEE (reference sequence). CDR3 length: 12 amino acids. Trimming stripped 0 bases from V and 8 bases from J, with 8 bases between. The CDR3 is CASSLELVEAFF. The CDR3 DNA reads TGTGCCAGCAGCTTGGAGTTAGTAGAAGCTTTCTTT.

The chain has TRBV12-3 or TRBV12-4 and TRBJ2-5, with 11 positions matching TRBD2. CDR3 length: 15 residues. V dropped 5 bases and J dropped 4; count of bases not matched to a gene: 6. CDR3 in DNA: TGTGCCAGCAGTCTGCGACTAGCGGGGACAGAGACCCAGTACTTC. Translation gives CASSLRLAGTETQYF.

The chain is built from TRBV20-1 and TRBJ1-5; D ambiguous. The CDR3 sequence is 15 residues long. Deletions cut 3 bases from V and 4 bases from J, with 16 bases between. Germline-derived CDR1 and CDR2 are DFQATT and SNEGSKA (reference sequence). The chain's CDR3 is CSASGSGTVNQPQHF. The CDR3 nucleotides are TGCAGTGCTAGCGGTTCGGGTACGGTTAATCAGCCCCAGCATTTT.

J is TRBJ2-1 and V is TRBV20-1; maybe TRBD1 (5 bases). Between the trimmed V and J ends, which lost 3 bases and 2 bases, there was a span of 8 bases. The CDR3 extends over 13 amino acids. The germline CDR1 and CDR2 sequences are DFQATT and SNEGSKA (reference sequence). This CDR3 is CSARAGTYNEQFF. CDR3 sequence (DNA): TGCAGTGCTAGGGCAGGGACCTACAATGAGCAGTTCTTC.